This T cell receptor (beta chain) was observed in a study of spatial heterogeneity in lung cancer. Study details: The study observed each unique TCR and UMI combination more than ten times on average in raw reads.

Noted time point: sample taken at primary tumor resection. The authors sequenced whole RNA from tumor, nontumor lung or frozen PBMC without sorting. There were around 72 donors, all of them untreated patients with early-stage non-small cell lung cancer. Regarding this clonotype: The antigen is unknown.

Study-wide findings and caveats: Ubiquitous expanded tumor TCRs appeared in blood more at resection than follow-up.

Every TCR cDNA molecule carried a tag that served as a unique molecular identifier. TCRdb ran MiXCR on the 5' RACE reads and lists one entry per CDR3 protein. The table includes roughly 70,000 distinct CDR3 sequences, 10% to 15% detected once. The CDR3 totals 14 residues. CDR1 is SGHTA, CDR2 FQGNSA, per germline. Losses at the gene ends were 5 bases for V and 3 bases for J; bases not matched to a gene: 5. The rearrangement uses TRBV7-2 and TRBJ1-2; 8 bases map to TRBD1. This clonotype was sampled from a male donor with early-stage non-small cell lung cancer. The source was PBMCs, collected at surgery. The CDR3 here is CASSPNRGYYGYTF. CDR3 in DNA: TGTGCCAGCAGCCCGAACAGGGGGTACTATGGCTACACCTTC.